A selection of T cell receptor beta chains follows, all from one sample in a study of T cells in pancreatic ductal adenocarcinoma. The assay was immunoSEQ multiplex PCR, and TCRdb's table has in-frame clones only and misses some. The table records under 15,000 clones, roughly 85% of them present only once. Sequencing input: PBMCs. The receptor source for this set is a human donor with pancreatic ductal adenocarcinoma. The CDR3 runs from the conserved cysteine through the conserved F or W. The D gene is left open where the match is weak. A row's size may be missing; if present it is once, few, many or a size class.

j_gene	len	d_gene	abundance	v_gene	CDR3aa	CDR3nt
TRBJ1-2	15	TRBD1	NA	TRBV4-1	CASSQGDRVSYGYTF	TGCGCCAGCAGCCAAGGTGACAGGGTCTCCTATGGCTACACCTTC
TRBJ1-5	15	TRBD1	NA	TRBV19	CASNGDRGRYQPQHF	TGTGCCAGTAACGGGGACAGGGGGCGTTATCAGCCCCAGCATTTT
TRBJ2-1	15	TRBD2	NA	TRBV5-1	CASSSGLAGGDEQFF	TGCGCCAGCAGCTCGGGACTAGCGGGGGGCGATGAGCAGTTCTTC
TRBJ1-6	16	NA	NA	TRBV6-6	CASSYSQAGDNSPLHF	TGTGCCAGCAGTTACTCACAGGCGGGGGATAATTCACCCCTCCACTTT
TRBJ2-3	15	TRBD2	few	TRBV27	CASSAGLAGTDTQYF	TGTGCCAGCAGTGCGGGACTAGCGGGCACAGATACGCAGTATTTT
TRBJ2-2	17	TRBD2	NA	TRBV18	CASSPGLAGADTGELFF	TGTGCCAGCTCACCGGGACTAGCGGGGGCGGACACCGGGGAGCTGTTTTTT
TRBJ1-3	16	TRBD1	NA	TRBV11-2	CASSLGDRDSGNTIYF	TGTGCCAGCAGCTTAGGGGACAGGGACTCTGGAAACACCATATATTTT
TRBJ2-7	13	NA	NA	TRBV6-5	CASRPTGVYEQYF	TGTGCCAGCCGACCCACGGGGGTCTACGAGCAGTACTTC
TRBJ1-5	15	TRBD1	NA	TRBV10-1	CASSERGLGNQPQHF	TGCGCCAGCAGTGAAAGGGGGCTGGGCAATCAGCCCCAGCATTTT
TRBJ1-1	14	NA	NA	TRBV19	CALPPTPGDTEAFF	TGTGCTTTACCCCCGACTCCTGGGGACACTGAAGCTTTCTTT
TRBJ2-1	16	NA	NA	TRBV5-1	CASSPFGGGTYNEQFF	TGCGCCAGCAGCCCATTCGGCGGGGGCACCTACAATGAGCAGTTCTTC
TRBJ2-7	15	TRBD2	few	TRBV10-1	CASSPTSAYSYEQYF	TGCGCCAGCAGCCCGACTAGCGCTTACTCCTACGAGCAGTACTTC
TRBJ1-6	15	NA	NA	TRBV6-1	CAATGWGSYNSPLHF	TGTGCCGCCACAGGGTGGGGGAGCTATAATTCACCCCTCCACTTT
TRBJ1-1	15	TRBD1	NA	TRBV7-9	CASSPQTGFHTEAFF	TGTGCCAGCAGCCCCCAGACAGGGTTTCACACTGAAGCTTTCTTT
TRBJ1-2	12	NA	NA	TRBV6-1	CASSDPGGGYTF	TGTGCCAGCAGTGACCCGGGCGGTGGCTACACCTTC
TRBJ1-1	17	NA	NA	TRBV4-3	CASSQDMGGDVGTEAFF	TGCGCCAGCAGCCAAGATATGGGGGGCGATGTGGGCACTGAAGCTTTCTTT
TRBJ2-3	14	NA	NA	TRBV7-3	CASSPQGLSNTQYF	TGTGCCAGCAGCCCCCAGGGACTCTCAAATACGCAGTATTTT
TRBJ2-2	16	NA	NA	TRBV6-5	CTSSYNGGQGPGELFF	TGTACCAGCAGTTACAACGGGGGGCAGGGCCCCGGGGAGCTGTTTTTT
TRBJ2-7	12	NA	NA	TRBV5-1	CASRGGEYEQYF	TGCGCCAGCAGAGGGGGGGAATACGAGCAGTACTTC
TRBJ2-1	11	NA	few	TRBV29-1	CSVVLYNEQFF	TGCAGCGTTGTGCTCTACAATGAGCAGTTCTTC
TRBJ2-7	17	NA	NA	TRBV7-2	CASSLQAVRGWSYEQYF	TGTGCCAGCAGCTTACAGGCCGTCCGGGGGTGGTCCTACGAGCAGTACTTC
TRBJ1-5	15	NA	NA	TRBV6-5	CASSSVTGYNQPQHF	TGTGCCAGCAGCTCAGTCACAGGGTACAATCAGCCCCAGCATTTT
TRBJ2-6	14	NA	few	TRBV10-3	CAISDGSGANVLTF	TGTGCCATCAGTGACGGATCTGGGGCCAACGTCCTGACTTTC